One T cell receptor (beta chain) is described in this entry. Its antigen is unidentified. This specimen belongs to a study of a mutant IDH1 vaccine in newly diagnosed glioma. Study overall: Among treated patients, around 62% were male and approximately 40% female, and mean age was about 41 years. Findings of the study overall: Among patients, around 93% showed immune responses induced by the vaccine.

Germline CDR1 reads SNHLY; CDR2 reads FYNNEI. V dropped 4 bases and J dropped 5 bases, with 18 bases sitting between them. The CDR3 sequence is 16 residues long. Measured with immunoSEQ multiplex PCR; TCRdb has only the in-frame clones, and not every one. Of under 40,000 clones detected, around 80% appear once; the ten largest clones hold roughly 12%. As for time point: week 35, safety follow-up. Topical imiquimod accompanied each vaccine dose, which consisted of 300 ug of mutant IDH1 20-mer peptide. Donor tumors were new WHO grade 3 or 4 IDH1-mutant, ATRX-lost astrocytomas. The sample in question was PBMCs, obtained from a glioma patient whose treatment included an IDH1 peptide vaccine. The clonotype comes from a woman between 35 and 50 years old with glioma. This rearrangement joins TRBV2 to TRBJ2-1; a weak D match, TRBD1 (6 bases). In nucleotides, the CDR3 is TGTGCCAGCAGTGTTCGCCGGTGGGGGCCCGACAATGAGCAGTTCTTC. Translating it yields CASSVRRWGPDNEQFF.